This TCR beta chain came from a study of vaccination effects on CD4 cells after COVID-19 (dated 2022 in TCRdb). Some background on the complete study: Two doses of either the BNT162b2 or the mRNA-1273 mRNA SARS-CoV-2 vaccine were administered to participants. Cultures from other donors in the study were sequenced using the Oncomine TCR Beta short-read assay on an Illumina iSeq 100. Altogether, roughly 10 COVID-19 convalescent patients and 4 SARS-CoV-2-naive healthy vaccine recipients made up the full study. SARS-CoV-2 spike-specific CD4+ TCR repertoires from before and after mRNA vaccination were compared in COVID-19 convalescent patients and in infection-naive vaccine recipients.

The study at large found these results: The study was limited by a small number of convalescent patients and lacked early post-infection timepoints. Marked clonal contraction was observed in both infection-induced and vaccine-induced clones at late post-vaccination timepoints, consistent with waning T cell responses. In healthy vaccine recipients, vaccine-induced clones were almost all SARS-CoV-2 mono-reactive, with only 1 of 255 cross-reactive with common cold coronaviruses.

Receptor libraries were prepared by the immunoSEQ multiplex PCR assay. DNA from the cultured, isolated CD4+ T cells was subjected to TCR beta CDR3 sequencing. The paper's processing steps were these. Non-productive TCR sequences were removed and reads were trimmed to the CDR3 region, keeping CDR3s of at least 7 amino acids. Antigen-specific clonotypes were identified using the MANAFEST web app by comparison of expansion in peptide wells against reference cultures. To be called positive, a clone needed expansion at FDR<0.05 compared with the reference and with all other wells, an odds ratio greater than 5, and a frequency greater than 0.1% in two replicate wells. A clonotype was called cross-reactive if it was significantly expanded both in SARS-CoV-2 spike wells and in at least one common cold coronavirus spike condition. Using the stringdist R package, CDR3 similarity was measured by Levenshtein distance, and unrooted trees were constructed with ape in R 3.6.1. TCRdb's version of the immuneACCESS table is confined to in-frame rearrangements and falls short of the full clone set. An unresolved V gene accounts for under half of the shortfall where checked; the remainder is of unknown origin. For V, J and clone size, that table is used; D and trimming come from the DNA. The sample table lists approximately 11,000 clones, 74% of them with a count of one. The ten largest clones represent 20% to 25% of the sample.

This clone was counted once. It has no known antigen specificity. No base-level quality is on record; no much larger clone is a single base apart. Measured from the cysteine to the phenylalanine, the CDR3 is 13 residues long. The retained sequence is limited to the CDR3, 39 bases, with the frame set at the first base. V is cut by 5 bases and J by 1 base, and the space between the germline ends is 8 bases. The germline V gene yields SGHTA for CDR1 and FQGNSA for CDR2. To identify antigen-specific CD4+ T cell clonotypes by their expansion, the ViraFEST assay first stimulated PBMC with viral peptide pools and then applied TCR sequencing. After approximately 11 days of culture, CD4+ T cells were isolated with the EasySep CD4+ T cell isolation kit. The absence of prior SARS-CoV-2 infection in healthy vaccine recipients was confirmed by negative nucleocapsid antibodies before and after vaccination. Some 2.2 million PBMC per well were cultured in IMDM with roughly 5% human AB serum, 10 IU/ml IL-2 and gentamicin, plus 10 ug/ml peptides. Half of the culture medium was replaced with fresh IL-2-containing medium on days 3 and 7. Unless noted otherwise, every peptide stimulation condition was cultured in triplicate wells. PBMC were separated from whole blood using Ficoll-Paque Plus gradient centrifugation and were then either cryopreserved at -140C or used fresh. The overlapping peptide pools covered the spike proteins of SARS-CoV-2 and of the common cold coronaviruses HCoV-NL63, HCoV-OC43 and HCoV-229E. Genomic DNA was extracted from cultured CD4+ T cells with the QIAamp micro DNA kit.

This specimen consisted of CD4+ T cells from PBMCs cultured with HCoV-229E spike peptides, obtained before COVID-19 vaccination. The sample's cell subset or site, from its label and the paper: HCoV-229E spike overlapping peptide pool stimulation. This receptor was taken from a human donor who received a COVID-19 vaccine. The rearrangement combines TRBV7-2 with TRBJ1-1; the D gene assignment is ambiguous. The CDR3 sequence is CASSTGPNTEAFF. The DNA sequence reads TGTGCCAGCAGCACCGGACCGAACACTGAAGCTTTCTTT.